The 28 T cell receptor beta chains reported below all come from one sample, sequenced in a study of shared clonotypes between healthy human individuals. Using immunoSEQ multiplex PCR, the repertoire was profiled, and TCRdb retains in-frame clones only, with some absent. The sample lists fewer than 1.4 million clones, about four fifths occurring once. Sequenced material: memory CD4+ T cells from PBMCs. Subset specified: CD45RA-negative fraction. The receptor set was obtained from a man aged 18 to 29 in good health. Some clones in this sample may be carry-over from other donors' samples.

The CDR3 region is CAISPGQAYSGNTIYF. CDR3 DNA sequence: TGTGCCATCAGTCCGGGACAGGCCTACTCTGGAAACACCATATATTTT. This chain joins TRBV10-3 and TRBJ1-3, with TRBD1 matching over 8 bases. Germline assignment: CDR1 ENHRY and CDR2 SYGVKD. This CDR3 is 16 amino acids long. The V gene end was trimmed by 5 bases and the J gene end by 0 bases; junction bases not matched to a gene: 6.

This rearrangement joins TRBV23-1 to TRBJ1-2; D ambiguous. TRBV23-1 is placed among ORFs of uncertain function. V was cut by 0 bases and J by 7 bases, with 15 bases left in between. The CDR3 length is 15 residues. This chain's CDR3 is CASSQSGGSEPGYTF. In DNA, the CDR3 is TGCGCCAGCAGTCAATCGGGTGGGTCCGAACCTGGCTACACCTTC.

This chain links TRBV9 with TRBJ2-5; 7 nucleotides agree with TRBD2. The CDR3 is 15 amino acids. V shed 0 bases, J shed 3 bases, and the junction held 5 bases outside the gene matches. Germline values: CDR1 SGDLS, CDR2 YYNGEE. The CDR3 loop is CASSVEAGVEETQYF. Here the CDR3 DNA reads TGTGCCAGCAGCGTAGAGGCGGGAGTTGAAGAGACCCAGTACTTC.

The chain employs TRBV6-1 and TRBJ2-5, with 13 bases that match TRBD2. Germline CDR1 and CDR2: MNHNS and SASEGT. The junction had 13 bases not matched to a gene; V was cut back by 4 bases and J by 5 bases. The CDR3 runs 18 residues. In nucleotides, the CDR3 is TGTGCCAGCAGTGCCCGGACTAGCGGGAGTGAACGCCAGGAGACCCAGTACTTC. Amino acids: CASSARTSGSERQETQYF.

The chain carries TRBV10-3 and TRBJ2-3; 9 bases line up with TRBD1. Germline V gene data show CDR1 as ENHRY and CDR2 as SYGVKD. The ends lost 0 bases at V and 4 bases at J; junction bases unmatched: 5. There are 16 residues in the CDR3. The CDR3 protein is CAISESLTGGADTQYF. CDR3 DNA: TGTGCCATCAGTGAGTCTCTGACAGGGGGAGCAGATACGCAGTATTTT.

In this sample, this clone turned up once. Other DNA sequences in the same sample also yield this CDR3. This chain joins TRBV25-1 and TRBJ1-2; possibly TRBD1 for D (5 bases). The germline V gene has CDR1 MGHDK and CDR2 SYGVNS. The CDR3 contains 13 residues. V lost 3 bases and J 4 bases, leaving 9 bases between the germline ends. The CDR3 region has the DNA TGTGCCAGCAGTGACTGGGGCAGCTATGGCTACACCTTC. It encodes CASSDWGSYGYTF.

This CDR3 is CASSLGGWGDYEQYF. CDR3 DNA sequence: TGTGCCAGCAGCTTAGGGGGATGGGGTGATTACGAGCAGTACTTC. The chain couples TRBV7-2 to TRBJ2-7; D gene ambiguous. Germline V gene lookup returns CDR1 SGHTA and CDR2 FQGNSA. V gave up 1 base and J gave up 4 bases, with 14 bases separating them. The CDR3 has 15 residues.

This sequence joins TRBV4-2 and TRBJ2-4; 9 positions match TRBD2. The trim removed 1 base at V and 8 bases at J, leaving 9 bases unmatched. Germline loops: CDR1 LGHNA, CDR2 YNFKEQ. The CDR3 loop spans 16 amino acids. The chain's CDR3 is CASSQASSSGTDIQYF. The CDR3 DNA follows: TGTGCCAGCAGCCAAGCTAGTTCTAGCGGGACGGACATTCAGTACTTC.

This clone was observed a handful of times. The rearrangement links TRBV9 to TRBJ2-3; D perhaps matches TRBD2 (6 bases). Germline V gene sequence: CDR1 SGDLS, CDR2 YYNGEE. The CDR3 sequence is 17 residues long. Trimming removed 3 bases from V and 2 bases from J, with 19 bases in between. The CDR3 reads CASSAIGVAAYTDTQYF. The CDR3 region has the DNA TGTGCCAGCAGCGCCATTGGGGTAGCGGCTTACACAGATACGCAGTATTTT.

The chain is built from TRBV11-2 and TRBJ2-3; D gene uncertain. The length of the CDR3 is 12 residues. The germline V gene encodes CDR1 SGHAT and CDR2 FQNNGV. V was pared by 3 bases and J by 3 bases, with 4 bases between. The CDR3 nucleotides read TGTGCCAGCAGCTTCGAGACAGATACGCAGTATTTT. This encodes CASSFETDTQYF.

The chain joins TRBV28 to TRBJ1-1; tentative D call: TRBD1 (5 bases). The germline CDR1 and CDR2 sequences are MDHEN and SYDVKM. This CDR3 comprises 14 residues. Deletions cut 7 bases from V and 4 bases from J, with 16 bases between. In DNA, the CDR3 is TGTGCCAGCACCACAACGGGGGAGGTCACTGAAGCTTTCTTT. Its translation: CASTTTGEVTEAFF. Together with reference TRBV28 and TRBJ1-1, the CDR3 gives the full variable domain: DVKVTQSSRYLVKRTGEKVFLECVQDMDHENMFWYRQDPGLGLRLIYFSYDVKMKEKGDIPEGYSVSREKKERFSLILESASTNQTSMYLCASTTTGEVTEAFFGQGTRLTVV.

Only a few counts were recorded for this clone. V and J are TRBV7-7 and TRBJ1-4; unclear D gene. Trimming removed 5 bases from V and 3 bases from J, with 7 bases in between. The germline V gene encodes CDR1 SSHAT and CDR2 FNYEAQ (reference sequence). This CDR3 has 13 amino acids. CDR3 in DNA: TGTGCCAGCAGCCGAGCGTCTAATGAAAAACTGTTTTTT. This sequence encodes CASSRASNEKLFF.

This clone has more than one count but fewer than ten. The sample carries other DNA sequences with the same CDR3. DNA for the CDR3: TGCGCCAGCAGCTTGGGGCAGAGCAATCAGCCCCAGCATTTT. It yields the protein CASSLGQSNQPQHF. The rearrangement links TRBV5-1 to TRBJ1-5; D not certain. Germline CDR1 and CDR2: SGHRS and YFSETQ. The CDR3 is made up of 14 amino acids. V was clipped by 0 bases and J by 1 base, with 5 bases between them.

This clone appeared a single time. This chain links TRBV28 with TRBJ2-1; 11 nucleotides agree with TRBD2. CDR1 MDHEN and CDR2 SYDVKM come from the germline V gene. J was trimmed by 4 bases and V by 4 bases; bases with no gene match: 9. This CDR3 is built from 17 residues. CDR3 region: CASSSPATSGGYNEQFF. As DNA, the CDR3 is TGTGCCAGCAGTTCCCCCGCCACTAGCGGGGGTTACAATGAGCAGTTCTTC.

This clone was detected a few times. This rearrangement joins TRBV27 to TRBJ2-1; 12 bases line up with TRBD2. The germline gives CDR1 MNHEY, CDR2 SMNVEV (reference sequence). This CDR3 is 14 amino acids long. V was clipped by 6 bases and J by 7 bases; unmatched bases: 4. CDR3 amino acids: CASRASGRVNEQFF. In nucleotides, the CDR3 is TGTGCCAGCAGAGCTAGCGGGAGGGTGAATGAGCAGTTCTTC.

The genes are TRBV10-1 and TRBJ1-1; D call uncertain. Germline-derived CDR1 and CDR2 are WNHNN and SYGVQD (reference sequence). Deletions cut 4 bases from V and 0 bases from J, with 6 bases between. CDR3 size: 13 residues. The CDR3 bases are TGCGCCAGCAGTGTTTCGGTGAACACTGAAGCTTTCTTT. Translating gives CASSVSVNTEAFF.

In DNA, the CDR3 is TGCAGCGTGCTAGGGACAGCCTCAGGGACCCAGTACTTC. Protein product: CSVLGTASGTQYF. The rearrangement links TRBV29-1 to TRBJ2-5; 7 nucleotides match TRBD1. This CDR3 spans 13 amino acids. The junction had 11 bases not matched to a gene; V was cut back by 6 bases and J by 7 bases. In germline, CDR1 is SQVTM, CDR2 ANQGSEA.

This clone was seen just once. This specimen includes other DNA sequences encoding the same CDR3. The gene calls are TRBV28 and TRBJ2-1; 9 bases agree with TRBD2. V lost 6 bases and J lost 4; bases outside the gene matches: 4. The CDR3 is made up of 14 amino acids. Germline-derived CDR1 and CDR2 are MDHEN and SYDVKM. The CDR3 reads CASSLAGAYNEQFF. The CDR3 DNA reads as TGTGCCAGCAGCTTAGCGGGAGCTTACAATGAGCAGTTCTTC.

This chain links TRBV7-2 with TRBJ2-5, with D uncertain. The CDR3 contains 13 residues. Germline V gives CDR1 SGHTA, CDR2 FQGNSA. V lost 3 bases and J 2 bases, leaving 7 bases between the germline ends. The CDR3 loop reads CASSFNRQETQYF. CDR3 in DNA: TGTGCCAGCAGCTTCAACAGACAAGAGACCCAGTACTTC. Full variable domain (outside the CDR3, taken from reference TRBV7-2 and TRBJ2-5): GAGVSQSPSNKVTEKGKDVELRCDPISGHTALYWYRQSLGQGLEFLIYFQGNSAPDKSGLPSDRFSAERTGGSVSTLTIQRTQQEDSAVYLCASSFNRQETQYFGPGTRLLVL.

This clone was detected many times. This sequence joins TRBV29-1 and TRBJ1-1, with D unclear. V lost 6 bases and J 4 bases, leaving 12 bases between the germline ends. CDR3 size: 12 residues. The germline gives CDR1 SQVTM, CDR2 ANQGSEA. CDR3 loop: CSVSWVGTEAFF. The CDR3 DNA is TGCAGCGTCTCGTGGGTGGGCACTGAAGCTTTCTTT.

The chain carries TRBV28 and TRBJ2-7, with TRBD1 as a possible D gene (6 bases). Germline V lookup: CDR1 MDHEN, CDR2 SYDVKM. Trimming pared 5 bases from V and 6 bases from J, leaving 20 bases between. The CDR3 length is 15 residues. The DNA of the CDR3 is TGTGCCAGCAGTCCCACAGGGATACGTTTCACCGAGCAGTACTTC. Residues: CASSPTGIRFTEQYF.

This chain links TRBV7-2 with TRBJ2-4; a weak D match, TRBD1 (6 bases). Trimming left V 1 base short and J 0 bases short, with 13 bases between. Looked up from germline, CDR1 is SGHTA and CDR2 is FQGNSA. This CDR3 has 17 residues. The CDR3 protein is CASSLDLTGRAKNIQYF. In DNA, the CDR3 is TGTGCCAGCAGCTTAGATTTGACAGGAAGAGCCAAAAACATTCAGTACTTC.

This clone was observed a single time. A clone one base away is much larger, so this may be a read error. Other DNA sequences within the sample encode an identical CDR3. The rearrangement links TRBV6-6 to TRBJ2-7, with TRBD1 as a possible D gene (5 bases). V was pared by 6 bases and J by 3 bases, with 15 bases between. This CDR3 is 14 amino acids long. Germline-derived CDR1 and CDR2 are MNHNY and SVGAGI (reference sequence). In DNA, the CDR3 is TGTGCCAGCAGGATGGGCGACAGCTACTACGAGCAGTACTTC. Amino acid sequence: CASRMGDSYYEQYF.

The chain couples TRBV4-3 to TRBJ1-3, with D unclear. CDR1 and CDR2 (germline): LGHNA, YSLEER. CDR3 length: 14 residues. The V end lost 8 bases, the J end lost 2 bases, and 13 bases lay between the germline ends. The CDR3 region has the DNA TGCGCCAGCGGATTTAAAGGACCTGGAAACACCATATATTTT. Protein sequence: CASGFKGPGNTIYF.

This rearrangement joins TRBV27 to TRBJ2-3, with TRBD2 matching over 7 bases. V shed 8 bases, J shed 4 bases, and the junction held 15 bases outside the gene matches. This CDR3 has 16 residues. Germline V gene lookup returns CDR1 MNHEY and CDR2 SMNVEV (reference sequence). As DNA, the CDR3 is TGTGCCAGCGGCCGCTCAAGCGGGATGTTTCCAGATACGCAGTATTTT. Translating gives CASGRSSGMFPDTQYF.

This chain's CDR3 is CASSVGQGSNEQFF. In DNA form, the CDR3 reads TGTGCCAGCAGCGTAGGACAGGGGAGCAATGAGCAGTTCTTC. This rearrangement joins TRBV9 to TRBJ2-1; 8 positions agree with TRBD1. CDR1 and CDR2 (germline): SGDLS, YYNGEE. The CDR3 has 14 residues. V shed 0 bases, J shed 6 bases, and the junction held 2 bases outside the gene matches.

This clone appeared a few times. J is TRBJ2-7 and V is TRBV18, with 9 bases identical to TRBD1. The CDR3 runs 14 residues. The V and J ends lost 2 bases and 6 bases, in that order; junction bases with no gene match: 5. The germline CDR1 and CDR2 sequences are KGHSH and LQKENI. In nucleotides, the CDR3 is TGTGCCAGCTCACCAAAACAGGGGGCGGGCGAGCAGTACTTC. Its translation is CASSPKQGAGEQYF. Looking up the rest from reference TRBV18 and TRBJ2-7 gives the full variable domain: NAGVMQNPRHLVRRRGQEARLRCSPMKGHSHVYWYRQLPEEGLKFMVYLQKENIIDESGMPKERFSAEFPKEGPSILRIQQVVRGDSAAYFCASSPKQGAGEQYFGPGTRLTVT.

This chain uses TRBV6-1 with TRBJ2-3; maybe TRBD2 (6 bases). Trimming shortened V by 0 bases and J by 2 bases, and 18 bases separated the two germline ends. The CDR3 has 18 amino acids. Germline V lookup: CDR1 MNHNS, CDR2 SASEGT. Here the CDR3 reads CASSEALPGLPTTDTQYF. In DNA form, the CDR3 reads TGTGCCAGCAGTGAAGCTTTGCCGGGACTTCCGACCACAGATACGCAGTATTTT.